A single T cell receptor (beta chain) is shown here with its context. What it binds is not known. Sorting separated CD4+ and CD8+ T cells out of PBMCs. Extracted RNA was reverse transcribed into cDNA, the sequencing template. Produced via immunoSEQ multiplex PCR; TCRdb's table is partial and in-frame only. Of around 210,000 clones listed, 56% are singletons. The sample comes from a study of CD8+ T cells in alopecia areata. The CDR3 spans 15 residues. From germline, CDR1 is PRHDT and CDR2 FYEKMQ (reference sequence). The junction had 10 bases not matched to a gene; V was cut back by 5 bases and J by 6 bases. Study-wide results and limits: In patients, TCRs were shared less clearly than in mice, and HLA may possibly be involved. Lesional scalp displayed greater clonality than normal scalp, most notably in alopecia totalis/universalis.

Sequenced material: CD8+ T cells sorted from blood. This sequence joins TRBV13 and TRBJ2-7, with 10 bases matching TRBD1. This clonotype was sampled from a human donor in good health. The chain's CDR3 is CASSPAGTGDFEQYF. The DNA for the CDR3 is TGTGCCAGCAGCCCTGCCGGGACAGGGGATTTCGAGCAGTACTTC.